This section outlines one TCR beta chain sequence together with its context. This record belongs to a study of blood T cell repertoires in COVID-19. Repertoires were generated with immunoSEQ multiplex PCR, while TCRdb's copy carries only in-frame clones and drops some. The data show about 45,000 clones, 82% seen once. V was pared by 1 base and J by 6 bases, with 9 bases between. The CDR3 length is 13 residues. CDR1 and CDR2 from the germline V gene are SGHAT and FQDESV (reference sequence). Sequenced material: peripheral blood. The receptor comes from a human donor in a cohort sampled during active COVID-19. The V and J genes are TRBV11-1 and TRBJ1-1, with a tentative D call TRBD1 (5 bases). CDR3 in amino acids: CASSLGAGSEAFF. CDR3 DNA: TGTGCCAGCAGCTTAGGGGCAGGGTCTGAAGCTTTCTTT.